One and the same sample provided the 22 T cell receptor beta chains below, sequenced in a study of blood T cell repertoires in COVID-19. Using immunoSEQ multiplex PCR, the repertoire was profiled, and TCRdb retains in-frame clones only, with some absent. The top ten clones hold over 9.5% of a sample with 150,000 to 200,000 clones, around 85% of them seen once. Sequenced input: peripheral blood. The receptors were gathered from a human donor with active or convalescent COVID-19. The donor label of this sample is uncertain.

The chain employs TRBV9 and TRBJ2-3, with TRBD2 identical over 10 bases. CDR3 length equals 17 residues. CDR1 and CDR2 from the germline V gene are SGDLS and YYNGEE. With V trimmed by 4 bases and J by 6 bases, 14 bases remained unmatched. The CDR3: CASSLMTGTSVGDTQYF. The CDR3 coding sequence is TGTGCCAGCAGCTTGATGACGGGGACTAGCGTAGGGGATACGCAGTATTTT.

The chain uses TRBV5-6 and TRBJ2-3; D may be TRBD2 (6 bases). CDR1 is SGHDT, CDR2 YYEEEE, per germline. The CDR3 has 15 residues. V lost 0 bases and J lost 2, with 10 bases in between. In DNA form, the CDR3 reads TGTGCCAGCAGCTTGGGTAGCGGACTCACAGATACGCAGTATTTT. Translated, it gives CASSLGSGLTDTQYF.

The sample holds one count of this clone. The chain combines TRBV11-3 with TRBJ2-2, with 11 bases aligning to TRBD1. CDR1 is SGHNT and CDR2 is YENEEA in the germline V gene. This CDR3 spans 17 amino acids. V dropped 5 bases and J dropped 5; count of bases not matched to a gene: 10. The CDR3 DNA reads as TGTGCCAGCAGCAGCGCCGGGACAGGGGGTTATACCGGGGAGCTGTTTTTT. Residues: CASSSAGTGGYTGELFF.

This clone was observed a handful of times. The CDR3, as DNA: TGTGCCACCAGTGACAGGGTGGACACTGAAGCTTTCTTT. Protein: CATSDRVDTEAFF. This chain links TRBV24-1 with TRBJ1-1; tentative D call: TRBD1 (5 bases). The V gene lost 4 bases and the J gene lost 3 bases, with 8 bases spanning the gap. CDR1 is KGHDR and CDR2 is SFDVKD in the germline V gene. The CDR3 has 13 residues.

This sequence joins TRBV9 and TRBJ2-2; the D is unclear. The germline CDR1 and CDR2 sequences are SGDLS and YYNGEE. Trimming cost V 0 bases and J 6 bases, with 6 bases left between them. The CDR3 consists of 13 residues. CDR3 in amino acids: CASSVDISGELFF. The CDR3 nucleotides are TGTGCCAGCAGCGTAGATATATCCGGGGAGCTGTTTTTT.

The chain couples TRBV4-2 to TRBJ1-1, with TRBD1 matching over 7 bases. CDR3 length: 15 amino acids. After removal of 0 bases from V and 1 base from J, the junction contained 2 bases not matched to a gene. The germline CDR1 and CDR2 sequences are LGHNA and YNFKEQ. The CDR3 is CASSQDTGANTEAFF. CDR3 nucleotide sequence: TGTGCCAGCAGCCAAGATACAGGGGCGAACACTGAAGCTTTCTTT.

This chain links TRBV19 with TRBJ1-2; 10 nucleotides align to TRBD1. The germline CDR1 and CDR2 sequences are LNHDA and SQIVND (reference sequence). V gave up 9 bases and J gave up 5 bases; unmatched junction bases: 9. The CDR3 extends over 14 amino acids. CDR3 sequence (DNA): TGTGCCAGCAGTGCGGACAGGGGGTCTTATGGCTACACCTTC. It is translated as CASSADRGSYGYTF.

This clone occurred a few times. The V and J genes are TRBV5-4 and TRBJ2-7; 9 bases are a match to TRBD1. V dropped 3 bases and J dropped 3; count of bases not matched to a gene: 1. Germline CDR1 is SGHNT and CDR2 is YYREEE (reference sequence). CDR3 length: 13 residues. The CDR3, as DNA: TGTGCCAGCAGCTCGGGACAGGGCTACGAGCAGTACTTC. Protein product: CASSSGQGYEQYF.

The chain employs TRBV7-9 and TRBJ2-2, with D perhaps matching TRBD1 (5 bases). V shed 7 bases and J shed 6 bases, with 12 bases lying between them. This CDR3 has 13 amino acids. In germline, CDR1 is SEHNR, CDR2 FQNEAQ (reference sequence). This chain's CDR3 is CASKVDTSGELFF. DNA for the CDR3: TGTGCCAGCAAGGTGGACACATCCGGGGAGCTGTTTTTT.

CDR3 protein: CASSFRQGNYGYTF. CDR3 DNA: TGTGCCAGCAGTTTCCGGCAGGGTAACTATGGCTACACCTTC. The chain recombines TRBV27 with TRBJ1-2, with D possibly TRBD1 on 5 matching bases. CDR1 is MNHEY and CDR2 is SMNVEV in the germline V gene (reference sequence). Between the trimmed V and J ends, which lost 3 bases and 1 base, there was a span of 9 bases. The CDR3 contains 14 residues.

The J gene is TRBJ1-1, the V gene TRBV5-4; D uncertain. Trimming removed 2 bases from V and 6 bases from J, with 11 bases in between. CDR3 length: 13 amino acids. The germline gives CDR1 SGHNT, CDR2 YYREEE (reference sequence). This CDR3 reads CASSFKGRPEAFF. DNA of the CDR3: TGTGCCAGCAGCTTTAAAGGGAGGCCTGAAGCTTTCTTT. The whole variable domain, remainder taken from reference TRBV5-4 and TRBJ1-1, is ETGVTQSPTHLIKTRGQQVTLRCSSQSGHNTVSWYQQALGQGPQFIFQYYREEENGRGNFPPRFSGLQFPNYSSELNVNALELDDSALYLCASSFKGRPEAFFGQGTRLTVV.

The DNA for the CDR3 is TGTGCCAGCAGCCATACCTTAGGCGGGGGCACTGAAGCTTTCTTT. It is translated as CASSHTLGGGTEAFF. This chain uses TRBV3-1 (or the pseudogene TRBV3-2) with TRBJ1-1, with D possibly matching TRBD1 (5 bases). This CDR3 region has 15 residues. Trimming cost V 3 bases and J 4 bases, with 15 bases left between them. The germline V gene has CDR1 LGHDT and CDR2 YNNKEL (reference sequence).

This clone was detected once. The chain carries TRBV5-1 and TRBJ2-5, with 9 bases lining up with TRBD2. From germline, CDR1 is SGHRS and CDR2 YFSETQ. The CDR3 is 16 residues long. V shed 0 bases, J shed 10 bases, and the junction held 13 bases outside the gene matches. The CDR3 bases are TGCGCCAGCAGCTTGGGCTCTAGCGGGGCCCCGACGGGCCAGTACTTC. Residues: CASSLGSSGAPTGQYF. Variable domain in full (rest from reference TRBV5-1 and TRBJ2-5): KAGVTQTPRYLIKTRGQQVTLSCSPISGHRSVSWYQQTPGQGLQFLFEYFSETQRNKGNFPGRFSGRQFSNSRSEMNVSTLELGDSALYLCASSLGSSGAPTGQYFGPGTRLLVL.

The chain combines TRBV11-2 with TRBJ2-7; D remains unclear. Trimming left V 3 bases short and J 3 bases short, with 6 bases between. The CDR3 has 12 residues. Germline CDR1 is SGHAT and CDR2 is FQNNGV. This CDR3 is CASSLSNYEQYF. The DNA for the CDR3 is TGTGCCAGCAGCTTGAGTAACTACGAGCAGTACTTC.

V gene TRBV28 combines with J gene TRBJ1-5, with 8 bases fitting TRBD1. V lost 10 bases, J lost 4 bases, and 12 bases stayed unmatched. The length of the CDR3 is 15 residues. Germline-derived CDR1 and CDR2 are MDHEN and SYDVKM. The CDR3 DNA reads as TGTGCCACTCTGCCCGGGACAGGAAAAAATCAGCCCCAGCATTTT. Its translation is CATLPGTGKNQPQHF.

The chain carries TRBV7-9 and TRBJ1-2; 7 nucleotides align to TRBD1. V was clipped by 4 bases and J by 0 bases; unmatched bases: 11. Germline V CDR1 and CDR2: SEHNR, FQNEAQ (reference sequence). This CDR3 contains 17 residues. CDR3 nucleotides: TGTGCCAGCAGCTCATATATGGGGGACAGTTCTAACTATGGCTACACCTTC. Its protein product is CASSSYMGDSSNYGYTF.

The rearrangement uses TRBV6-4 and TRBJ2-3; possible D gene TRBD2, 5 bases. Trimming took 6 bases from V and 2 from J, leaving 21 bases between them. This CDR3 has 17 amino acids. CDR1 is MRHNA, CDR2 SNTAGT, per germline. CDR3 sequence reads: CASRPFGLASSTDTQYF. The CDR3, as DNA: TGTGCCAGCAGACCTTTCGGGCTAGCAAGTTCCACAGATACGCAGTATTTT.

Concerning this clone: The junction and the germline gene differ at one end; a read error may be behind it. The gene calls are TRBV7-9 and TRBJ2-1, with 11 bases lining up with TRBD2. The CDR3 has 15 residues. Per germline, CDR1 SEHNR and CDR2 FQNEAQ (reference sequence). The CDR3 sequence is CASSLAGGRYNEQFF. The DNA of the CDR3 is TGTGCCAGCAGTTTAGCGGGAGGGCGCTACAATGAGCAGTTCTTC.

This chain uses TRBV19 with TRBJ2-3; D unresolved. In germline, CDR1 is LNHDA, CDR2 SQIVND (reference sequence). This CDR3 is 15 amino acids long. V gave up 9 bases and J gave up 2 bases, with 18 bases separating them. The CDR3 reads CASQARSSYTDTQYF. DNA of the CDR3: TGTGCCAGCCAGGCCCGCAGCAGTTACACAGATACGCAGTATTTT.

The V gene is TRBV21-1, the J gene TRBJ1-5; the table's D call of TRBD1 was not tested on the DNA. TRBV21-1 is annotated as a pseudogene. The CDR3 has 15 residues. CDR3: CASSRDRGDYQPQHF. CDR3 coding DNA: TGTGCCAGCAGCCGGGACAGGGGTGACTATCAGCCCCAGCATTTT.

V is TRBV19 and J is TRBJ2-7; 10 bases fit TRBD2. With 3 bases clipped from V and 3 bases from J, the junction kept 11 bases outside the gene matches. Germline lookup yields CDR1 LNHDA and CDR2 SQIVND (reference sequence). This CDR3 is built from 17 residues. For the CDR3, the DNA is TGTGCCAGTAGTATCGGATCCGGTTTAGCGGGAGGCTACGAGCAGTACTTC. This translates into CASSIGSGLAGGYEQYF.

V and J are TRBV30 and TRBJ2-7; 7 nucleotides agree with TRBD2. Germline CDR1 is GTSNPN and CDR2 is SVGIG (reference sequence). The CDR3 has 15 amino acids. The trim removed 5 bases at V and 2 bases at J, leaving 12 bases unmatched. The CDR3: CAWCRGGNSAYEQYF. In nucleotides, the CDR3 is TGTGCCTGGTGCCGCGGGGGAAACTCTGCCTACGAGCAGTACTTC.